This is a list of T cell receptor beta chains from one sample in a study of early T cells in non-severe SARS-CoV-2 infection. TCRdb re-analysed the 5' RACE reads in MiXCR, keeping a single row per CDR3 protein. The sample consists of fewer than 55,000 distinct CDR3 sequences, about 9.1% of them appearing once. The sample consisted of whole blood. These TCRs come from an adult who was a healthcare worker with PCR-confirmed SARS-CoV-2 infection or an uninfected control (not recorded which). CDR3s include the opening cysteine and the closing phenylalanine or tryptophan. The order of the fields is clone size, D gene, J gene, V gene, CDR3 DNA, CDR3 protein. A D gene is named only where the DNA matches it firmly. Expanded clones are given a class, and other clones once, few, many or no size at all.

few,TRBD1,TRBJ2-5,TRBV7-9,TGTGCCAGCACTGACGGGACAGGGGGCCAAGAGACCCAGTACTTC,CASTDGTGGQETQYF
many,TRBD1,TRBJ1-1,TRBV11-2,TGTGCCAGCAGCTTAGGCCTAGGGGGCAGGCTGAACACTGAAGCTTTCTTT,CASSLGLGGRLNTEAFF
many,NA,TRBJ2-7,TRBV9,TGTGCCAGCAGCAACACCCAGCGCCTAGCGCCTTCCTACGAGCAGTACTTC,CASSNTQRLAPSYEQYF
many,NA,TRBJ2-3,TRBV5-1,TGCGCCAGCAGCTCCCTCACAGATACGCAGTATTTT,CASSSLTDTQYF
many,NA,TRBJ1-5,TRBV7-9,TGTGCCAGCAGGTATGGTACGTGGTGCAATCAGCCCCAGCATTTT,CASRYGTWCNQPQHF
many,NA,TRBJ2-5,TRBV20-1,TGCAGTGCTCTAGCGATTTTCGAGACCCAGTACTTC,CSALAIFETQYF
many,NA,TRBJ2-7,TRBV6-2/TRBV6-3,TGTGCCAGCAGCCACTACTACGAGCAGTACTTC,CASSHYYEQYF
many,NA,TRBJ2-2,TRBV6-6,TGTGCCAGCAGTTCCGGGAACACCGGGGAGCTGTTTTTT,CASSSGNTGELFF
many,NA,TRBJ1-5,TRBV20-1,TGCAGTGCACACAGGGAGGAGGGTCAGCCCCAGCATTTT,CSAHREEGQPQHF
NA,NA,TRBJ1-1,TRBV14,TGTGCCAGCAGCCTTGGACGGAAAGCTTTCTTT,CASSLGRKAFF
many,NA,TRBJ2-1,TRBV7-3,TGTGCCAGCAGCCAACCCGGGACTCCCAACAATGAGCAGTTCTTC,CASSQPGTPNNEQFF
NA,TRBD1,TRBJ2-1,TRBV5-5,TGTGCCAGCAGCCGCGGATGGACAGGGAAAATGGATGAGCAGTTCTTC,CASSRGWTGKMDEQFF
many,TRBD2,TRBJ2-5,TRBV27,TGTGCCAGCAGTCCCCCCCGACTAGCGGGAAAACAAGAGACCCAGTACTTC,CASSPPRLAGKQETQYF